A selection of T cell receptor beta chains follows, all from one sample in a study of T-cell reconstitution after alpha-beta-depleted transplantation in children. Each CDR3 protein gets one entry after TCRdb re-called the PCR reads with MiXCR. The data contain about 610,000 distinct CDR3 sequences, about 10% of them singletons. Here the sequenced sample was PBMCs from the stem cell graft donor, taken from the stem cell graft. These receptor sequences come from a human donor who donated a stem cell graft to a child with acute myeloid leukemia. Each CDR3 is given with its conserved first and last residue. D genes are given only for firm matches. The listing skips clone size in some rows; elsewhere it reads once, few, many or a size class.

size	V	D	length	J	CDR3	DNA
few	TRBV7-3	NA	12	TRBJ2-3	CASSLTQTPQYF	TGTGCCAGCAGCTTAACTCAAACCCCGCAGTATTTT
many	TRBV6-1	NA	16	TRBJ2-1	CASSPSGNGPYNEQFF	TGTGCCAGCAGTCCGTCAGGGAATGGTCCATACAATGAGCAGTTCTTC
NA	TRBV6-1	TRBD2	16	TRBJ2-1	CASSETSGRGRNEQFF	TGTGCCAGCAGTGAGACTAGCGGGAGGGGTCGGAATGAGCAGTTCTTC
few	TRBV7-6	TRBD1	13	TRBJ1-4	CATRQGLNEKLFF	TGTGCCACACGACAGGGCCTTAATGAAAAACTGTTTTTT
NA	TRBV27	NA	13	TRBJ2-5	CASSLFEGRAQYF	TGTGCCAGCAGTTTATTCGAAGGGCGGGCCCAGTACTTC
NA	TRBV14	NA	15	TRBJ2-1	CASSRLGGAYNEQFF	TGTGCCAGCAGCCGATTGGGCGGCGCCTACAATGAGCAGTTCTTC
few	TRBV18	TRBD2	17	TRBJ2-1	CASSPGGLRETYNEQFF	TGTGCCAGCTCTCCGGGAGGCTTGCGGGAGACCTACAATGAGCAGTTCTTC
NA	TRBV4-1	NA	17	TRBJ1-1	CASSQDRWRTMNTEAFF	TGCGCCAGCAGCCAAGATCGGTGGAGGACAATGAACACTGAAGCTTTCTTT
many	TRBV20-1	NA	14	TRBJ2-1	CSARGARRGNEQFF	TGCAGTGCTAGAGGGGCTAGAAGGGGGAATGAGCAGTTCTTC
NA	TRBV5-1	TRBD2	17	TRBJ2-1	CASSLVPREGLGNEQFF	TGCGCCAGCAGCTTGGTCCCGCGGGAGGGCCTCGGCAATGAGCAGTTCTTC
few	TRBV12-3/TRBV12-4	NA	15	TRBJ2-1	CASSTKDKTYNEQFF	TGTGCCAGCAGCACCAAGGACAAGACCTACAATGAGCAGTTCTTC
NA	TRBV6-5	NA	14	TRBJ2-5	CASSYSHGLETQYF	TGTGCCAGCAGTTACTCGCATGGTCTTGAGACCCAGTACTTC
NA	TRBV7-9	NA	15	TRBJ2-1	CASNPGTRADNEQFF	TGTGCCAGCAACCCCGGGACCCGGGCAGACAATGAGCAGTTCTTC
few	TRBV20-1	TRBD1	15	TRBJ2-1	CSARDRGQGGNEQFF	TGCAGTGCTAGAGATAGGGGACAGGGAGGCAATGAGCAGTTCTTC
many	TRBV6-5	TRBD2	16	TRBJ2-7	CATGSRGGTRDHEQYF	TGTGCCACAGGTAGTCGCGGAGGGACTAGAGATCACGAGCAGTACTTC
few	TRBV7-2	TRBD2	16	TRBJ2-3	CASSLVAGGLTDTQYF	TGTGCCAGCAGCTTAGTGGCGGGAGGACTCACAGATACGCAGTATTTT
many	TRBV7-2	TRBD2	15	TRBJ2-1	CASSSGTSGRNEQFF	TGTGCCAGCAGCTCCGGGACTAGCGGGAGGAATGAGCAGTTCTTC
NA	TRBV24-1	TRBD2	18	TRBJ2-1	CATSDPRTSGDSYNEQFF	TGTGCCACCAGTGACCCCCGGACTAGCGGAGACTCCTACAATGAGCAGTTCTTC
many	TRBV4-2	NA	13	TRBJ2-5	CASSHRIEETQYF	TGTGCCAGCAGCCATAGAATTGAGGAGACCCAGTACTTC
few	TRBV28	TRBD1	15	TRBJ1-2	CASIDLRQGSRGYTF	TGTGCCAGCATCGATTTACGACAGGGAAGTCGTGGCTACACCTTC
few	TRBV9	TRBD2	16	TRBJ2-3	CASSVLGTSVTDTQYF	TGTGCCAGCAGCGTCCTGGGGACTAGCGTGACAGATACGCAGTATTTT
NA	TRBV10-3	NA	13	TRBJ2-1	CAINQERYNEQFF	TGTGCCATCAATCAGGAGCGCTACAATGAGCAGTTCTTC
NA	TRBV6-5	TRBD1	14	TRBJ1-2	CASSLTGDRYGYTF	TGTGCCAGCAGTTTAACAGGGGACCGCTATGGCTACACCTTC
NA	TRBV2	NA	12	TRBJ2-3	CASTQDTDTQYF	TGTGCCAGCACCCAGGACACAGATACGCAGTATTTT
few	TRBV20-1	NA	14	TRBJ2-3	CSATGQPFTDTQYF	TGCAGTGCAACGGGACAACCTTTCACAGATACGCAGTATTTT
NA	TRBV4-1	NA	17	TRBJ2-2	CASSLTGSVANTGELFF	TGCGCCAGCAGCCTCACAGGGAGCGTGGCGAACACCGGGGAGCTGTTTTTT
few	TRBV5-1	TRBD1	14	TRBJ1-1	CASSLVAGTGVTFF	TGCGCCAGCAGCTTGGTGGCCGGGACAGGGGTAACTTTCTTT
few	TRBV10-3	TRBD1	15	TRBJ2-1	CAISVLRQGEDEQFF	TGTGCCATCAGTGTCCTGAGACAGGGGGAGGATGAGCAGTTCTTC
many	TRBV28	TRBD1	11	TRBJ2-1	CASLTGNEQFF	TGTGCCAGCCTGACAGGGAATGAGCAGTTCTTC
NA	TRBV7-6	TRBD2	17	TRBJ2-3	CASSLGSSGQITDTQYF	TGTGCCAGCAGCTTAGGCTCTAGCGGACAAATAACAGATACGCAGTATTTT
few	TRBV6-2/TRBV6-3	NA	13	TRBJ1-1	CASSFRLTQSAFF	TGTGCCAGCAGTTTTCGACTGACCCAATCAGCTTTCTTT
NA	TRBV30	NA	11	TRBJ1-1	CAWSRATEAFF	TGTGCCTGGAGTCGAGCGACTGAAGCTTTCTTT
many	TRBV7-9	NA	14	TRBJ1-1	CASSSRRNNTEAFF	TGTGCCAGCAGCTCCCGACGGAATAACACTGAAGCTTTCTTT
few	TRBV20-1	TRBD2	13	TRBJ2-1	CSARTGGGNEQFF	TGCAGTGCTAGGACCGGCGGGGGCAATGAGCAGTTCTTC
many	TRBV15	NA	15	TRBJ2-7	CATSRDRDRSYEQYF	TGTGCCACCAGCAGGGACCGGGATCGCTCCTACGAGCAGTACTTC
many	TRBV2	NA	14	TRBJ1-1	CASSAGVYNFEAFF	TGTGCCAGCAGTGCCGGGGTTTATAATTTTGAAGCTTTCTTT
few	TRBV12-3/TRBV12-4	TRBD1	14	TRBJ1-1	CASRGDRGGTEAFF	TGTGCCAGCAGGGGGGACAGGGGAGGCACTGAAGCTTTCTTT
NA	TRBV7-3	TRBD2	15	TRBJ2-2	CASSQSGSEIGELFF	TGTGCCAGCAGCCAGAGCGGGAGTGAAATCGGGGAGCTGTTTTTT
few	TRBV18	NA	12	TRBJ1-1	CASSPSQPEAFF	TGTGCCAGCTCACCCTCGCAGCCTGAAGCTTTCTTT